These 21 T cell receptor beta chains came from one sample sequenced in a study of blood T cell repertoires in COVID-19. Measured with immunoSEQ multiplex PCR; TCRdb has only the in-frame clones, and not every one. Of about 280,000 clones listed, approximately 86% are singletons. Specimen: peripheral blood. The receptor source for this set is a woman in her fifties or sixties who had recovered from COVID-19.

This clone occurred once. The genes are TRBV14 and TRBJ2-1; the D gene is possibly TRBD2 (6 bases). Germline V gives CDR1 SGHDN, CDR2 FVKESK. This CDR3 is 19 amino acids long. V was pared by 0 bases and J by 2 bases, with 20 bases between. The CDR3 nucleotides are TGTGCCAGCAGCCAAGATTCCAGCGGGCCCCGAAAACCCTACAATGAGCAGTTCTTC. Protein product: CASSQDSSGPRKPYNEQFF.

Comments on this clone: The junction and the germline gene differ at one end; a read error may be behind it. This chain links TRBV7-7 with TRBJ2-1; 7 nucleotides line up with TRBD1. The germline V gene has CDR1 SSHAT and CDR2 FNYEAQ (reference sequence). The CDR3 extends over 14 amino acids. DNA for the CDR3: TGTGCTAGCAGCTTAGAAGAGGGGGCCAGGGTGCAGTTCTTC. This translates into CASSLEEGARVQFF. Filled out from reference TRBV7-7 and TRBJ2-1, the complete variable domain reads GAGVSQSPRYKVTKRGQDVTLRCDPISSHATLYWYQQALGQGPEFLTYFNYEAQPDKSGLPSDRFSAERPEGSISTLTIQRTEQRDSAMYRCASSLEEGARVQFFGPGTRLTVL.

V usage is TRBV27 and J usage is TRBJ2-7; TRBD2 matches at 7 bases. The CDR3 has 16 residues. V lost 0 bases, J lost 1 base, and 6 bases stayed unmatched. The germline gives CDR1 MNHEY, CDR2 SMNVEV (reference sequence). The CDR3 DNA follows: TGTGCCAGCAGTTTATCCAGACTAGCTGAATCCTACGAGCAGTACTTC. Its translation is CASSLSRLAESYEQYF.

This clone came up a few times. J is TRBJ2-7 and V is TRBV28, with 12 bases lining up with TRBD2. After removal of 3 bases from V and 4 bases from J, the junction contained 13 bases not matched to a gene. The CDR3 runs to 18 residues. The germline gives CDR1 MDHEN, CDR2 SYDVKM. For the CDR3, the DNA is TGTGCCAGCAGTTTCCCTCCTAGCGGGGGGGCCAGGAGGTACGAGCAGTACTTC. Its translation: CASSFPPSGGARRYEQYF.

This clone was recorded once. The chain joins TRBV29-1 to TRBJ1-2, with 8 bases matching TRBD1. The CDR3 has 16 residues. V gave up 4 bases and J gave up 4 bases; unmatched junction bases: 14. In germline, CDR1 is SQVTM, CDR2 ANQGSEA. CDR3 sequence (DNA): TGCAGCGTTGGGGATGGCTGGGGGACAGGCGGCTATGGCTACACCTTC. Its translation: CSVGDGWGTGGYGYTF.

In nucleotides, the CDR3 is TGTGCCAGCAGCTTAGGTAGCAGAGTCAGTGAAGCTTTCTTT. Translating it yields CASSLGSRVSEAFF. V gene TRBV7-2 combines with J gene TRBJ1-1; D is uncertain. The germline V gene has CDR1 SGHTA and CDR2 FQGNSA. Trimming shortened V by 1 base and J by 7 bases, and 13 bases separated the two germline ends. The CDR3 runs 14 residues. The full variable domain, in which reference TRBV7-2 and TRBJ1-1 provide the parts outside the CDR3, is GAGVSQSPSNKVTEKGKDVELRCDPISGHTALYWYRQSLGQGLEFLIYFQGNSAPDKSGLPSDRFSAERTGGSVSTLTIQRTQQEDSAVYLCASSLGSRVSEAFFGQGTRLTVV.

The chain uses TRBV9 and TRBJ1-1, with TRBD1 matching 11 bases. The CDR3 runs to 17 residues. With V trimmed by 0 bases and J by 1 base, 5 bases remained unmatched. Germline lookup yields CDR1 SGDLS and CDR2 YYNGEE. In DNA form, the CDR3 reads TGTGCCAGCAGCGTAGTGGGACAGGGGGAAAGGAACACTGAAGCTTTCTTT. Protein product: CASSVVGQGERNTEAFF. Based on the CDR3 plus reference TRBV9 and TRBJ1-1, the full variable domain is DSGVTQTPKHLITATGQRVTLRCSPRSGDLSVYWYQQSLDQGLQFLIQYYNGEERAKGNILERFSAQQFPDLHSELNLSSLELGDSALYFCASSVVGQGERNTEAFFGQGTRLTVV.

The chain links TRBV6-1 to TRBJ1-6; D unclear. Germline V CDR1 and CDR2: MNHNS, SASEGT. This CDR3 region has 16 residues. Trimming stripped 4 bases from V and 0 bases from J, with 10 bases between. The CDR3 DNA sequence: TGTGCCAGCAGTGGAGATCCCCGCTCCTATAATTCACCCCTCCACTTT. It translates to CASSGDPRSYNSPLHF.

The chain combines TRBV28 with TRBJ2-7; D not resolved. Germline V lookup: CDR1 MDHEN, CDR2 SYDVKM. V shed 3 bases and J shed 3 bases, with 6 bases lying between them. This CDR3 comprises 12 residues. The CDR3 spells CASSLQDYEQYF. In nucleotides, the CDR3 is TGTGCCAGCAGTTTGCAGGACTACGAGCAGTACTTC. Complete variable domain (other parts from reference TRBV28 and TRBJ2-7): DVKVTQSSRYLVKRTGEKVFLECVQDMDHENMFWYRQDPGLGLRLIYFSYDVKMKEKGDIPEGYSVSREKKERFSLILESASTNQTSMYLCASSLQDYEQYFGPGTRLTVT.

This sequence joins TRBV7-6 and TRBJ2-5; 9 nucleotides align to TRBD1. This CDR3 has 15 amino acids. Germline values: CDR1 SGHVS, CDR2 FNYEAQ. The ends lost 7 bases at V and 5 bases at J; junction bases unmatched: 11. DNA of the CDR3: TGTGCCAGCACCAGCCGGGGACAGGGTTGGGAGACCCAGTACTTC. As protein: CASTSRGQGWETQYF.

V usage is TRBV6-5 and J usage is TRBJ2-5; a possible D gene is TRBD2 (6 bases). Germline V gene data show CDR1 as MNHEY and CDR2 as SVGAGI. V lost 2 bases and J lost 3, with 13 bases in between. The CDR3 runs to 15 residues. The CDR3 coding sequence is TGTGCCAGCAGTTACCTCCGTGGAGGGGAAGAGACCCAGTACTTC. This sequence encodes CASSYLRGGEETQYF.

J is TRBJ1-3 and V is TRBV28; D gene uncertain. The CDR3 totals 11 residues. Trimming cost V 4 bases and J 12 bases, with 10 bases left between them. From germline, CDR1 is MDHEN and CDR2 SYDVKM. This chain's CDR3 is CASSSPSHIYF. CDR3 DNA: TGTGCCAGCAGTTCTCCTAGCCACATATATTTT.

This rearrangement joins TRBV11-3 to TRBJ1-1, with D possibly TRBD1 on 6 matching bases. The CDR3 totals 13 residues. V was shortened by 0 bases and J by 8 bases, with 10 bases between the two germline ends. Germline CDR1 is SGHNT and CDR2 is YENEEA. CDR3 protein: CASSLDSQGEAFF. The CDR3 DNA is TGTGCCAGCAGCTTAGATAGTCAGGGGGAAGCTTTCTTT.

V gene TRBV30 combines with J gene TRBJ2-7, with D possibly being TRBD1 (5 bases). Germline V gene lookup returns CDR1 GTSNPN and CDR2 SVGIG (reference sequence). The CDR3 is 11 amino acids. V dropped 5 bases and J dropped 4 bases, with 9 bases sitting between them. The CDR3 region has the DNA TGTGCCTGGGGTGACAGTTACGAGCAGTACTTC. Translated, it gives CAWGDSYEQYF.

The chain combines TRBV6-6 with TRBJ2-7, with a possible D match to TRBD1 (7 bases). The CDR3 totals 13 residues. Germline V gives CDR1 MNHNY, CDR2 SVGAGI (reference sequence). The ends were cut back, 8 bases at V and 7 bases at J, with 18 bases in the middle. CDR3 loop: CASGGGGAREQYF. The CDR3 DNA reads as TGTGCCAGCGGAGGAGGGGGCGCGAGGGAGCAGTACTTC.

A remark on this clone: At the DNA level, this CDR3 is encoded by other sequences in the same sample as well. The gene calls are TRBV7-3 and TRBJ2-5; maybe TRBD2 (6 bases). Between the trimmed V and J ends, which lost 2 bases and 4 bases, there was a span of 8 bases. In germline, CDR1 is SGHTA, CDR2 FQGTGA. CDR3 length equals 13 residues. CDR3 nucleotide sequence: TGTGCCAGCAGCTTAGGGGGGTTAGAGACCCAGTACTTC. Its translation is CASSLGGLETQYF.

V gene TRBV12-3 or TRBV12-4 combines with J gene TRBJ2-1, with TRBD1 as a possible D gene (5 bases). The length of the CDR3 is 12 residues. Trimming shortened V by 8 bases and J by 8 bases, and 13 bases separated the two germline ends. CDR3 DNA sequence: TGTGCCAGCCGTGCCAGGGTCTATGAGCAGTTCTTC. Protein sequence: CASRARVYEQFF.

This sequence joins TRBV2 and TRBJ2-1, with a weak D call TRBD1 (6 bases). V lost 4 bases and J lost 3, with 13 bases in between. The CDR3 totals 15 residues. Germline V gene sequence: CDR1 SNHLY, CDR2 FYNNEI. CDR3 sequence reads: CASSGMDSRYNEQFF. The CDR3, as DNA: TGTGCCAGCAGTGGGATGGACAGCCGCTACAATGAGCAGTTCTTC.

The J gene is TRBJ1-6, the V gene TRBV30; TRBD1 agrees at 8 bases. The CDR3 consists of 13 residues. Germline CDR1 is GTSNPN and CDR2 is SVGIG (reference sequence). After removal of 5 bases from V and 9 bases from J, the junction contained 6 bases not matched to a gene. Here the CDR3 reads CAWDRGRGSPLHF. For the CDR3, the DNA is TGTGCCTGGGACAGGGGTCGAGGTTCACCCCTCCACTTT.

V and J are TRBV7-2 and TRBJ1-1; D is ambiguous. V was pared by 5 bases and J by 1 base, with 11 bases between. Per the germline V gene, CDR1 is SGHTA and CDR2 is FQGNSA. The CDR3 is 14 amino acids. DNA for the CDR3: TGTGCCAGCAGCACGGGAGGCTGGAACACTGAAGCTTTCTTT. Translating it yields CASSTGGWNTEAFF.

V is TRBV30 and J is TRBJ1-2; D unclear. This CDR3 has 15 amino acids. Trimming left V 0 bases short and J 3 bases short, with 14 bases between. CDR1 and CDR2 from the germline V gene are GTSNPN and SVGIG (reference sequence). DNA of the CDR3: TGTGCCTGGAGTGTCTCAGCGGGTGCTCACTATGGCTACACCTTC. This codes for CAWSVSAGAHYGYTF.